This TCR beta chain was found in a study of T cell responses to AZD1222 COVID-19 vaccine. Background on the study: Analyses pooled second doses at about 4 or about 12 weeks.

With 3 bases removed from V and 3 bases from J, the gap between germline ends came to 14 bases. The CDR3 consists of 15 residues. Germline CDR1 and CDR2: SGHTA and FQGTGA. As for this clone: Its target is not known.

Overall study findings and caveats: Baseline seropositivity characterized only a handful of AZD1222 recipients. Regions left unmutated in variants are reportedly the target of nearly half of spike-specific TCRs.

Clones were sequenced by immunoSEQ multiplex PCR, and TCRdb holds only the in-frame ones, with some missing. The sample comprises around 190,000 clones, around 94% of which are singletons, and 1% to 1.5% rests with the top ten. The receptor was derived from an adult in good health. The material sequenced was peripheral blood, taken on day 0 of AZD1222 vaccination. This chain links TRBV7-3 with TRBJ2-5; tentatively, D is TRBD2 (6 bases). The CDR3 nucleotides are TGTGCCAGCAGCTTCGGGAGATCGGGCAAAGAGACCCAGTACTTC. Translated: CASSFGRSGKETQYF.